The 22 T cell receptor beta chains in this list originate from one sample, sequenced in a study of shared clonotypes between healthy human individuals. Naive-designated CD8 cells lacked CD45RO, were positively enriched for CCR7, and omitted terminally differentiated effector memory CD45RA+ cells. Only in-frame clones appear in the TCRdb table, and some are missing; sequencing was by immunoSEQ multiplex PCR. The repertoire holds about 2.1 million clones, with around 95% as singletons. Material: naive CD8+ T cells from PBMCs. Source of these receptors: a young man in good health. Some clones in this sample may be carry-over from other donors' samples.

As concerns this clone: Within the sample, other DNA sequences also encode this same CDR3. The gene calls are TRBV28 and TRBJ2-7; D is perhaps TRBD2 (5 bases). The V gene's germline CDR1 is MDHEN and CDR2 SYDVKM. V was trimmed by 3 bases and J by 2 bases, leaving 8 bases between them. CDR3 length equals 13 residues. CDR3 residues: CASSFPGTYEQYF. DNA of the CDR3: TGTGCCAGCAGTTTCCCGGGAACCTACGAGCAGTACTTC.

The J gene is TRBJ2-7, the V gene TRBV15; D is tentatively TRBD1 or TRBD2 (5 bases each). Germline assignment: CDR1 LNHNV and CDR2 YYDKDF (reference sequence). The CDR3 length is 13 residues. V lost 8 bases, J lost 1 base, and 12 bases lay in between. In nucleotides, the CDR3 is TGTGCCACCCGAGGGGCCAATTCCTACGAGCAGTACTTC. Encoded protein: CATRGANSYEQYF.

V usage is TRBV5-1 and J usage is TRBJ2-7; a possible D gene is TRBD1 (5 bases). Germline-derived CDR1 and CDR2 are SGHRS and YFSETQ. CDR3 length: 14 residues. The V gene lost 5 bases and the J gene lost 7 bases, with 19 bases spanning the gap. The CDR3 is CASRYAGKDQEQYF. CDR3 sequence (DNA): TGCGCCAGCAGATACGCAGGGAAAGACCAGGAGCAGTACTTC. Together with reference TRBV5-1 and TRBJ2-7, the CDR3 gives the full variable domain: KAGVTQTPRYLIKTRGQQVTLSCSPISGHRSVSWYQQTPGQGLQFLFEYFSETQRNKGNFPGRFSGRQFSNSRSEMNVSTLELGDSALYLCASRYAGKDQEQYFGPGTRLTVT.

This chain joins TRBV27 and TRBJ2-4; 8 bases map to TRBD2. With 5 bases clipped from V and 6 bases from J, the junction kept 15 bases outside the gene matches. The CDR3 extends over 17 amino acids. The germline V gene encodes CDR1 MNHEY and CDR2 SMNVEV (reference sequence). CDR3 nucleotide sequence: TGTGCCAGCAGTCCTAAACTAGCGGCAGCCTCGTTAAACATTCAGTACTTC. Amino acid sequence: CASSPKLAAASLNIQYF.

V and J are TRBV7-6 and TRBJ2-2; D remains unclear. Looked up from germline, CDR1 is SGHVS and CDR2 is FNYEAQ. The CDR3 runs to 17 residues. Trimming shortened V by 1 base and J by 5 bases, and 17 bases separated the two germline ends. CDR3 nucleotides: TGTGCCAGCAGCTTAGGTCTCTTTCTCGTGGAGACCGGGGAGCTGTTTTTT. Protein: CASSLGLFLVETGELFF. Using reference TRBV7-6 and TRBJ2-2 for the parts outside the CDR3, the full variable domain is GAGVSQSPRYKVTKRGQDVALRCDPISGHVSLYWYRQALGQGPEFLTYFNYEAQQDKSGLPNDRFSAERPEGSISTLTIQRTEQRDSAMYRCASSLGLFLVETGELFFGEGSRLTVL.

This rearrangement joins TRBV4-2 to TRBJ2-7; weak D call: TRBD2 (6 bases). The germline CDR1 and CDR2 sequences are LGHNA and YNFKEQ. Trimming removed 2 bases at V and 2 bases at J, with 10 bases between. The CDR3 length is 14 residues. CDR3 sequence reads: CASSQPAGPYEQYF. As DNA, the CDR3 is TGTGCCAGCAGCCAACCGGCGGGGCCCTACGAGCAGTACTTC.

This sequence joins TRBV29-1 and TRBJ2-3; TRBD2 matches 11 bases. CDR1 is SQVTM and CDR2 is ANQGSEA in the germline V gene. Trimming took 2 bases from V and 1 from J; bases not matched to a gene: 8. The CDR3 is made up of 17 amino acids. CDR3 amino acids: CSVEFGTSGSRTDTQYF. In DNA, the CDR3 is TGCAGCGTTGAATTTGGCACTAGCGGGAGCCGCACAGATACGCAGTATTTT.

The chain has TRBV5-1 and TRBJ1-1; D might be TRBD1 (5 bases). Trimming stripped 3 bases from V and 0 bases from J, with 9 bases between. The germline gives CDR1 SGHRS, CDR2 YFSETQ. The CDR3 runs to 14 residues. The DNA of the CDR3 is TGCGCCAGCAGCTCGGGGGACGTGAACACTGAAGCTTTCTTT. It codes for CASSSGDVNTEAFF.

This rearrangement joins TRBV7-7 to TRBJ2-2; D uncertain. The CDR3 spans 14 residues. CDR1 and CDR2 from the germline V gene are SSHAT and FNYEAQ (reference sequence). Between the trimmed V and J ends, which lost 6 bases and 0 bases, there was a span of 8 bases. CDR3: CASSLGTNTGELFF. In DNA, the CDR3 is TGTGCCAGCAGTCTGGGCACGAACACCGGGGAGCTGTTTTTT.

The rearrangement joins TRBV28 to TRBJ1-1; 11 bases align to TRBD1. Per germline, CDR1 MDHEN and CDR2 SYDVKM. The CDR3 contains 16 residues. V lost 5 bases, J lost 4 bases, and 9 bases stayed unmatched. The DNA for the CDR3 is TGTGCCAGCAGTCCGATTTCCGGGACAGGGGGCACTGAAGCTTTCTTT. Protein product: CASSPISGTGGTEAFF. The whole variable domain, remainder taken from reference TRBV28 and TRBJ1-1, is DVKVTQSSRYLVKRTGEKVFLECVQDMDHENMFWYRQDPGLGLRLIYFSYDVKMKEKGDIPEGYSVSREKKERFSLILESASTNQTSMYLCASSPISGTGGTEAFFGQGTRLTVV.

The V and J genes are TRBV6-6 and TRBJ1-4; D uncertain. V was clipped by 2 bases and J by 7 bases, with 11 bases between them. Looked up from germline, CDR1 is MNHNY and CDR2 is SVGAGI (reference sequence). The CDR3 consists of 14 residues. Here the CDR3 reads CASSYVGRGEKLFF. As DNA, the CDR3 is TGTGCCAGCAGTTACGTCGGCAGAGGTGAAAAACTGTTTTTT.

J is TRBJ2-1 and V is TRBV6-5, with TRBD1 identical over 8 bases. The V gene end was trimmed by 6 bases and the J gene end by 4 bases; junction bases not matched to a gene: 8. CDR3 length equals 15 residues. Germline V gene lookup returns CDR1 MNHEY and CDR2 SVGAGI. Written as DNA, the CDR3 is TGTGCCAGCAGGCACCAGGGGGCCCTATACAATGAGCAGTTCTTC. Translated: CASRHQGALYNEQFF.

V and J are TRBV10-2 and TRBJ2-2, with TRBD2 as a possible D gene (5 bases). The CDR3 is made up of 14 amino acids. Germline values: CDR1 WSHSY, CDR2 SAAADI. Trimming took 0 bases from V and 7 from J, leaving 9 bases between them. The CDR3 loop reads CASSESMGSGELFF. The CDR3 bases are TGCGCCAGCAGTGAGTCTATGGGGAGCGGGGAGCTGTTTTTT.

This clone showed up just once. The rearrangement links TRBV9 to TRBJ2-1, with a tentative D call TRBD2 (6 bases). V shed 2 bases and J shed 4 bases, with 13 bases lying between them. The CDR3 sequence is 15 residues long. In germline, CDR1 is SGDLS, CDR2 YYNGEE. CDR3 coding DNA: TGTGCCAGCAGCGTGGGACTGACTAATTACAATGAGCAGTTCTTC. As protein: CASSVGLTNYNEQFF.

J is TRBJ2-6 and V is TRBV7-8; 7 bases line up with TRBD1. The V gene's germline CDR1 is SGHVS and CDR2 FQNEAQ. The CDR3 length is 17 residues. The V gene end was trimmed by 9 bases and the J gene end by 0 bases; junction bases not matched to a gene: 11. The CDR3 DNA follows: TGTGCCAGTCCTAAACCCGGGACAGTCTCTGGGGCCAACGTCCTGACTTTC. It specifies CASPKPGTVSGANVLTF.

The chain joins TRBV7-8 to TRBJ2-2, with 12 bases aligning to TRBD2. This CDR3 contains 18 residues. The germline V gene encodes CDR1 SGHVS and CDR2 FQNEAQ. The V and J ends lost 2 bases and 7 bases, in that order; junction bases with no gene match: 11. The CDR3 DNA reads TGTGCCAGCAGCTTAAAACGACTAGCGGGAGCGATGGGCGGGGAGCTGTTTTTT. Amino acid sequence: CASSLKRLAGAMGGELFF.

This clone was detected once. The chain recombines TRBV13 with TRBJ1-4; D may be TRBD1 (5 bases). The length of the CDR3 is 14 residues. Trimming left V 3 bases short and J 8 bases short, with 13 bases between. Germline V gene lookup returns CDR1 PRHDT and CDR2 FYEKMQ (reference sequence). The DNA of the CDR3 is TGTGCCAGCAGCTTGGGGGGAGGTGAGGAAAAACTGTTTTTT. Amino acid sequence: CASSLGGGEEKLFF.

The chain has TRBV2 and TRBJ2-7, with TRBD2 matching over 8 bases. Trimming removed 5 bases from V and 4 bases from J; junction bases left unmatched: 10. The CDR3 length is 15 residues. CDR1 is SNHLY and CDR2 is FYNNEI in the germline V gene. CDR3 amino acids: CASSSPGLGTYEQYF. The CDR3 DNA follows: TGTGCCAGCAGTAGCCCGGGACTAGGGACATACGAGCAGTACTTC. Supplemented by reference TRBV2 and TRBJ2-7, the full variable domain reads EPEVTQTPSHQVTQMGQEVILRCVPISNHLYFYWYRQILGQKVEFLVSFYNNEISEKSEIFDDQFSVERPDGSNFTLKIRSTKLEDSAMYFCASSSPGLGTYEQYFGPGTRLTVT.

This clone turned up a few times. This CDR3 is also generated by other DNA sequences in the sample. V usage is TRBV27 and J usage is TRBJ1-2; D gene ambiguous. The length of the CDR3 is 13 residues. CDR1 MNHEY and CDR2 SMNVEV come from the germline V gene (reference sequence). The V and J ends lost 3 bases and 2 bases respectively, with 7 bases between them. In DNA, the CDR3 is TGTGCCAGCAGTTTGCGGGGAAACTATGGCTACACCTTC. Encoded protein: CASSLRGNYGYTF.

The chain carries TRBV23-1 and TRBJ2-7, with D hard to call. TRBV23-1 is sorted into the ORF group, with uncertain function. The CDR3 is made up of 15 amino acids. V dropped 0 bases and J dropped 6 bases, with 15 bases sitting between them. CDR3 in DNA: TGCGCCAGCAGTCAATCGGATGGCAGCCTCTCCGAGCAGTACTTC. Translated: CASSQSDGSLSEQYF.

As for this clone: Within the sample, other DNA sequences also encode this same CDR3. The genes are TRBV19 and TRBJ2-7; possible D gene TRBD2, 6 bases. Germline lookup yields CDR1 LNHDA and CDR2 SQIVND (reference sequence). V lost 3 bases and J lost 6, with 9 bases in between. The CDR3 contains 12 residues. CDR3 residues: CASSMRGAEQYF. DNA of the CDR3: TGTGCCAGTAGTATGCGGGGAGCCGAGCAGTACTTC. Variable domain in full (rest from reference TRBV19 and TRBJ2-7): DGGITQSPKYLFRKEGQNVTLSCEQNLNHDAMYWYRQDPGQGLRLIYYSQIVNDFQKGDIAEGYSVSREKKESFPLTVTSAQKNPTAFYLCASSMRGAEQYFGPGTRLTVT.

The genes are TRBV6-1 and TRBJ1-1; D gene unclear. The germline gives CDR1 MNHNS, CDR2 SASEGT. This CDR3 spans 14 amino acids. Trimming left V 8 bases short and J 1 base short, with 14 bases between. In nucleotides, the CDR3 is TGTGCCAGCCCCTCCGGGTGGGCGAACACTGAAGCTTTCTTT. It codes for CASPSGWANTEAFF.